The T cell receptor beta chain described here comes from a study of shared clonotypes between healthy human individuals. Study-wide results and limits: Owing to a small donor count, the genetic and exposure-history diversity represented was limited. Shared clonotypes across all four donors exceeded non-shared ones in generation probability.

Only Caucasian adults living in Nashville, Tennessee served as donors. About this clone: Antigen: not known.

Trimming left V 1 base short and J 0 bases short, with 13 bases between. From germline, CDR1 is SEHNR and CDR2 FQNEAQ (reference sequence). The CDR3 extends over 17 amino acids. Some clones are missing from TCRdb's copy, which holds only in-frame ones; the method was immunoSEQ multiplex PCR. The sample consists of a few million clones, roughly nine tenths of them appearing once. The sequence was collected from a young man in good health. Sequences were obtained from naive CD4+ T cells sorted from blood. Subset defined: CD45RA+ positively selected. This chain links TRBV7-9 with TRBJ1-3; the D is unclear. The CDR3 DNA reads TGTGCCAGCAGCTTAGAAGTTGGCGGGCCCTCTGGAAACACCATATATTTT. Translating it yields CASSLEVGGPSGNTIYF.